This paragraph covers one T cell receptor beta chain sequence. This specimen belongs to a study of blood T cell repertoires in COVID-19. TCRdb's copy holds only in-frame clones and misses some; the assay was immunoSEQ multiplex PCR. The table lists 300,000 to 400,000 clones, roughly 88% of them singletons. The CDR3 runs to 13 residues. The germline V and J ends were trimmed by 1 base and 2 bases, with 6 bases remaining between them. Germline V CDR1 and CDR2: SGHTA, FQGNSA. The chain carries TRBV7-2 and TRBJ2-7; D possibly corresponds to TRBD2 (5 bases). The sequence was obtained from a woman aged 25 to 45 with acute COVID-19. The sequenced material came from PBMCs or T cells enriched from blood (not recorded which). The CDR3 nucleotides read TGTGCCAGCAGCTTAGTGGGAGCCTACGAGCAGTACTTC. Translating it yields CASSLVGAYEQYF. Full variable domain (remainder filled in from reference TRBV7-2 and TRBJ2-7): GAGVSQSPSNKVTEKGKDVELRCDPISGHTALYWYRQSLGQGLEFLIYFQGNSAPDKSGLPSDRFSAERTGGSVSTLTIQRTQQEDSAVYLCASSLVGAYEQYFGPGTRLTVT.